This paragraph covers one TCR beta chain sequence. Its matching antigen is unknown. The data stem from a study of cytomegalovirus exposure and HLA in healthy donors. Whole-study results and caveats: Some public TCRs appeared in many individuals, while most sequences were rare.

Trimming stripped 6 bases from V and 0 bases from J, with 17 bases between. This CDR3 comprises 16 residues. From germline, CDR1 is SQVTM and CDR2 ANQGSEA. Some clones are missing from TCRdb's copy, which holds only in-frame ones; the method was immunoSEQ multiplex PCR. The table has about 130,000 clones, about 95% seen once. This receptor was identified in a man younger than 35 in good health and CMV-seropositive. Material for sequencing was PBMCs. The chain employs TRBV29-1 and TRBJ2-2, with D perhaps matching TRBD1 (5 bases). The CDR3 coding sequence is TGCAGCGTGCCAAGAGGTGGGGCTACGAACACCGGGGAGCTGTTTTTT. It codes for CSVPRGGATNTGELFF.